A single sample gave rise to the 30 T cell receptor beta chains below, sequenced in a study of metastatic and nonmetastatic thyroid tumors. TCRdb recomputed clones from the PCR reads via MiXCR. The sample holds several thousand clones, 25% to 35% seen once. All patients reached thyroid surgery having received no treatment beforehand. Sample: tumor tissue. The receptor source for this set is a female donor with papillary thyroid cancer or a benign thyroid nodule (not recorded which). Some clones in this sample may be carry-over from other donors' samples.

CDR3 sequence (DNA): TGTGCCAGCAGTTTTGAGCTCCCCCGATCGAATTCACCCCTCCACTTT. It codes for CASSFELPRSNSPLHF. The chain is built from TRBV27 and TRBJ1-6; D unresolved. V shed 3 bases and J shed 7 bases, with 16 bases lying between them. The CDR3 extends over 16 amino acids. Germline values: CDR1 MNHEY, CDR2 SMNVEV (reference sequence).

Within the sample, this clone is large (0.1 to 1%). The V call is TRBV4-2, the J call TRBJ2-2; tentatively, D is TRBD1 (6 bases). Germline-derived CDR1 and CDR2 are LGHNA and YNFKEQ. The CDR3 extends over 14 amino acids. V dropped 1 base and J dropped 7 bases, with 10 bases sitting between them. CDR3 sequence (DNA): TGTGCCAGCAGCCAAGCCAGGGGCGACGGGGAGCTGTTTTTT. This sequence encodes CASSQARGDGELFF.

By share, this clone counts as large (0.1 to 1%). This sequence joins TRBV6-1 and TRBJ1-6, with 7 bases matching TRBD1. The CDR3 length is 16 residues. After removal of 7 bases from V and 0 bases from J, the junction contained 6 bases not matched to a gene. Looked up from germline, CDR1 is MNHNS and CDR2 is SASEGT. The CDR3, as DNA: TGTGCCAGCACTAAGACAGGGAGCTCCTATAATTCACCCCTCCACTTT. It is translated as CASTKTGSSYNSPLHF.

V gene TRBV11-1 combines with J gene TRBJ2-7, with D perhaps matching TRBD1 (5 bases). Per the germline V gene, CDR1 is SGHAT and CDR2 is FQDESV (reference sequence). The CDR3 covers 15 residues. Trimming took off 4 bases at V and 7 bases at J, with 20 bases between the two ends. As DNA, the CDR3 is TGTGCCAGCAGCTCAGGGCAGCACCATCCGATTGAGCAGTACTTC. It yields the protein CASSSGQHHPIEQYF. The full variable domain, in which reference TRBV11-1 and TRBJ2-7 provide the parts outside the CDR3, is EAEVAQSPRYKITEKSQAVAFWCDPISGHATLYWYRQILGQGPELLVQFQDESVVDDSQLPKDRFSAERLKGVDSTLKIQPAELGDSAMYLCASSSGQHHPIEQYFGPGTRLTVT.

Sample share makes this clone medium-sized. V is TRBV6-5 and J is TRBJ2-7; D is unresolved. This CDR3 spans 12 amino acids. The germline V gene encodes CDR1 MNHEY and CDR2 SVGAGI. Trimming took off 2 bases at V and 5 bases at J, with 7 bases between the two ends. CDR3 bases: TGTGCCAGCAGTTACACTGGCGACGAGCAGTACTTC. This gives the protein CASSYTGDEQYF.

This clone was observed a few times. This sequence joins TRBV27 and TRBJ2-1; TRBD2 aligns across 13 bases. Trimming at V came to 6 bases and at J to 5 bases, leaving 1 base not matched to a gene. CDR3 length: 14 residues. Germline V gene sequence: CDR1 MNHEY, CDR2 SMNVEV (reference sequence). CDR3 region: CASRGLAGNNEQFF. In DNA form, the CDR3 reads TGTGCCAGCAGGGGACTAGCGGGGAACAATGAGCAGTTCTTC.

This clone was seen a few times. The chain carries TRBV6-2 or TRBV6-3 and TRBJ1-2, with 7 bases lining up with TRBD1. Germline lookup yields CDR1 MNHEY and CDR2 SVGEGT. V lost 8 bases and J lost 0; bases outside the gene matches: 12. This CDR3 spans 16 amino acids. The CDR3 here is CASGLKQGMPNYGYTF. Here the CDR3 DNA reads TGTGCCAGCGGCCTTAAACAGGGGATGCCTAACTATGGCTACACCTTC.

The J gene is TRBJ2-7, the V gene TRBV2, with 8 bases matching TRBD2. Germline trimming cut 5 bases from V and 0 bases from J; bases unmatched to any gene: 12. Germline CDR1 and CDR2: SNHLY and FYNNEI. The CDR3 runs to 17 residues. CDR3 sequence (DNA): TGTGCCAGCAGTCGAGCTGAACTAGCGGAGTCCTCCTACGAGCAGTACTTC. Encoded protein: CASSRAELAESSYEQYF.

In its sample, this clone was seen a few times. The genes are TRBV12-3 or TRBV12-4 and TRBJ2-7; 8 nucleotides align to TRBD1. The CDR3 contains 16 residues. Trimming cost V 2 bases and J 1 base; bases outside gene matches: 7. CDR3 protein: CASSLQRQGRSYEQYF. In DNA form, the CDR3 reads TGTGCCAGCAGTTTACAACGACAGGGGCGTTCCTACGAGCAGTACTTC.

This clone was counted a few times. The rearrangement uses TRBV12-3 or TRBV12-4 and TRBJ1-1; D not resolved. This CDR3 has 13 amino acids. V was shortened by 3 bases and J by 7 bases, with 12 bases between the two germline ends. CDR3 nucleotide sequence: TGTGCCAGCAGTTTTTCGGGTGTCGGTGAAGCTTTCTTT. Residues: CASSFSGVGEAFF.

The chain is built from TRBV20-1 and TRBJ1-2; D is uncertain. Germline-derived CDR1 and CDR2 are DFQATT and SNEGSKA (reference sequence). V lost 5 bases, J lost 3 bases, and 10 bases lay in between. The CDR3 is 12 amino acids. The CDR3 bases are TGCAGTGCTTACGGGAGGGACTATGGCTACACCTTC. This gives the protein CSAYGRDYGYTF.

This rearrangement joins TRBV6-4 to TRBJ2-5; 9 bases are a match to TRBD2. V was clipped by 3 bases and J by 4 bases; unmatched bases: 6. Germline CDR1 is MRHNA and CDR2 is SNTAGT. This CDR3 has 15 amino acids. CDR3 loop: CASSESSGTGETQYF. DNA of the CDR3: TGTGCCAGCAGTGAGTCTAGCGGGACGGGAGAGACCCAGTACTTC.

This chain joins TRBV20-1 and TRBJ2-1; 9 bases line up with TRBD2. V dropped 6 bases and J dropped 2; count of bases not matched to a gene: 11. Looked up from germline, CDR1 is DFQATT and CDR2 is SNEGSKA (reference sequence). The CDR3 covers 16 residues. The CDR3 coding sequence is TGCAGTGCCCAGACTAGCGGCCGAGCGACCTACAATGAGCAGTTCTTC. This gives the protein CSAQTSGRATYNEQFF.

This chain joins TRBV7-8 and TRBJ2-3, with 9 bases fitting TRBD2. The germline V gene encodes CDR1 SGHVS and CDR2 FQNEAQ. The CDR3 runs 17 residues. V trimming: 1 base; J trimming: 1 base; junction bases outside the gene matches: 6. CDR3 protein: CASSLVPSGAGTDTQYF. CDR3 in DNA: TGTGCCAGCAGCTTAGTACCTAGCGGGGCCGGCACAGATACGCAGTATTTT.

This clone is categorized as medium-sized (0.01 to 0.1%). The rearrangement uses TRBV7-9 and TRBJ2-3; D is tentatively TRBD1 or TRBD2 (5 bases each). Per germline, CDR1 SEHNR and CDR2 FQNEAQ (reference sequence). Trimming pared 7 bases from V and 4 bases from J, leaving 18 bases between. The CDR3 contains 15 residues. Here the CDR3 DNA reads TGTGCCAGCATGAGGGCAGCAGGGATTGCAGATACGCAGTATTTT. It codes for CASMRAAGIADTQYF.

The rearrangement uses TRBV12-3 or TRBV12-4 and TRBJ2-7, with 7 bases fitting TRBD2. V lost 4 bases and J lost 3; bases outside the gene matches: 6. This CDR3 is built from 14 residues. In nucleotides, the CDR3 is TGTGCCAGCAGTTACTCTAGCGGCCTCTACGAGCAGTACTTC. This translates into CASSYSSGLYEQYF.

DNA for the CDR3: TGTGCCACCGGGGACAGAAATCAGCCCCAGCATTTT. It translates to CATGDRNQPQHF. The chain recombines TRBV6-1 with TRBJ1-5; TRBD1 aligns across 7 bases. Germline loops: CDR1 MNHNS, CDR2 SASEGT. V shed 10 bases, J shed 4 bases, and the junction held 4 bases outside the gene matches. There are 12 residues in the CDR3.

The V gene is TRBV28, the J gene TRBJ2-1; D is unresolved. The V gene's germline CDR1 is MDHEN and CDR2 SYDVKM. Trimming pared 2 bases from V and 9 bases from J, leaving 11 bases between. The CDR3 contains 13 residues. In DNA form, the CDR3 reads TGTGCCAGCAGTTTAAGTGATATGGGTGAGCAGTTCTTC. It specifies CASSLSDMGEQFF.

The V call is TRBV6-2 or TRBV6-3, the J call TRBJ2-3; D is ambiguous. The CDR3 spans 13 residues. The V and J ends lost 2 bases and 0 bases respectively, with 3 bases between them. Germline lookup yields CDR1 MNHEY and CDR2 SVGEGT. The chain's CDR3 is CASSYGSTDTQYF. CDR3 nucleotides: TGTGCCAGCAGTTACGGGAGCACAGATACGCAGTATTTT.

This chain connects TRBV18 to TRBJ1-1; D is unresolved. This CDR3 is 15 amino acids long. V lost 0 bases and J lost 7, with 15 bases in between. Germline V gene data show CDR1 as KGHSH and CDR2 as LQKENI. The CDR3 reads CASSPPDALEGEAFF. The CDR3 DNA follows: TGTGCCAGCTCACCACCGGATGCGCTTGAGGGTGAAGCTTTCTTT.

This clone was found a few times. The J gene is TRBJ2-7, the V gene TRBV25-1; D remains ambiguous. Germline assignment: CDR1 MGHDK and CDR2 SYGVNS. This CDR3 comprises 13 residues. V gave up 3 bases and J gave up 1 base, with 7 bases separating them. The DNA for the CDR3 is TGTGCCAGCAGTGACAGGTTTTCCTACGAGCAGTACTTC. It specifies CASSDRFSYEQYF.

V gene TRBV30 combines with J gene TRBJ2-7; a weak D match, TRBD2 (6 bases). Per the germline V gene, CDR1 is GTSNPN and CDR2 is SVGIG (reference sequence). The CDR3 has 13 residues. The V end was cut by 0 bases, the J end by 12 bases, with 18 bases between. This chain's CDR3 is CAWSVTTSPRPYF. In DNA, the CDR3 is TGTGCCTGGAGTGTAACTACTAGCCCCCGACCGTACTTC.

In DNA, the CDR3 is TGTGCCAGCAGTTACGGGTCGCCTCCCTACGAGCAGTACTTC. Its translation: CASSYGSPPYEQYF. The chain recombines TRBV6-5 with TRBJ2-7; D ambiguous. The germline V gene encodes CDR1 MNHEY and CDR2 SVGAGI. CDR3 size: 14 residues. Trimming removed 2 bases from V and 2 bases from J, with 10 bases in between.

This sequence joins TRBV20-1 and TRBJ2-1; D is possibly TRBD1 (5 bases). The CDR3 is 16 amino acids. Trimming shortened V by 0 bases and J by 0 bases, and 12 bases separated the two germline ends. Germline CDR1 and CDR2: DFQATT and SNEGSKA (reference sequence). The CDR3 spells CSARDSRASSYNEQFF. The CDR3 region has the DNA TGCAGTGCTAGAGACAGCAGGGCGAGCTCCTACAATGAGCAGTTCTTC.

This clone was picked up a small number of times. The chain links TRBV28 to TRBJ1-5; TRBD1 agrees at 9 bases. J gave up 3 bases and V 5 bases, and 5 bases lay outside the gene matches. Looked up from germline, CDR1 is MDHEN and CDR2 is SYDVKM. The CDR3 contains 15 residues. CDR3 DNA: TGTGCCAGCAGTCCCGGGACAGGGATCAATCAGCCCCAGCATTTT. Encoded protein: CASSPGTGINQPQHF.

About this clone itself: This may arise from a read error, as a much more abundant clone is one base away. The chain carries TRBV12-3 or TRBV12-4 and TRBJ1-1; D is ambiguous. CDR3 length: 13 residues. The CDR3 is CASSLSSLAEALF. The DNA of the CDR3 is TGTGCCAGCAGTTTAAGTAGCCTGGCTGAAGCTTTGTTT.

Concerning this clone: At one end the junction does not follow the germline gene, possibly because of a read error. The chain is built from TRBV28 and TRBJ2-3; 8 bases match TRBD2. CDR1 is MDHEN, CDR2 SYDVKM, per germline. The CDR3 sequence is 15 residues long. CDR3 protein: CASSFGSGVTYTQYF. The CDR3 DNA sequence: TGTGCCAGCAGTTTTGGTAGCGGGGTCACATATACGCAGTATTTT.

In nucleotides, the CDR3 is TGTGCTAGTGGTAGCGGGGGGACAATCAATGAGCAGTTCTTC. This codes for CASGSGGTINEQFF. The chain has TRBV12-5 and TRBJ2-1; 9 nucleotides line up with TRBD2. CDR3 size: 14 residues. V dropped 5 bases and J dropped 6; count of bases not matched to a gene: 5. Germline CDR1 reads LGHNT; CDR2 reads FRNRAP.

This clone has just a few counts. The chain is built from TRBV28 and TRBJ2-1, with TRBD2 matching over 8 bases. The germline V gene encodes CDR1 MDHEN and CDR2 SYDVKM. This CDR3 contains 17 residues. V trimming: 3 bases; J trimming: 6 bases; junction bases outside the gene matches: 13. CDR3 DNA sequence: TGTGCCAGCAGTTTCCCTAGCGGCGGGAGGAGAATCAATGAGCAGTTCTTC. This codes for CASSFPSGGRRINEQFF.

About this clone itself: A read error may account for a junction end that differs from germline. The chain uses TRBV6-2 or TRBV6-3 and TRBJ1-1; D gene ambiguous. The CDR3 consists of 13 residues. The germline V gene encodes CDR1 MNHEY and CDR2 SVGEGT. CDR3 nucleotide sequence: TGTGCCAGCACTTACATGAGAGGTACCGAATCTTTCTTT. It is translated as CASTYMRGTESFF.